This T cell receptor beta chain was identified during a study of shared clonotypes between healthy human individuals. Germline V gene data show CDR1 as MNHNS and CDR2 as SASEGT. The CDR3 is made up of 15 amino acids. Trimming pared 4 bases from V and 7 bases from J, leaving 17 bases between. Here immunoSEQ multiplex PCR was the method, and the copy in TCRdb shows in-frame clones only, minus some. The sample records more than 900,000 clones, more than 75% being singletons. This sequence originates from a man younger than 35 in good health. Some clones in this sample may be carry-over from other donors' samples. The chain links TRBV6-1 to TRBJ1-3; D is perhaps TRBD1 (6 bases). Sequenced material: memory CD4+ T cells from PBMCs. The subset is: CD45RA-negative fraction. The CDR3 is CASSARDTPKNTIYF. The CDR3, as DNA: TGTGCCAGCAGTGCCCGGGACACTCCTAAGAACACCATATATTTT.